This T cell receptor beta chain was obtained from a study of cytomegalovirus exposure and HLA in healthy donors. At the level of the study: Earlier results showed 90 million to 120 million unique TCR beta sequences derived from around 170 million T cells.

Points on this clone: The antigen remains unidentified.

The CDR3 contains 15 residues. V lost 8 bases, J lost 1 base, and 14 bases lay in between. Germline V lookup: CDR1 MNHNS, CDR2 SASEGT. The PCR employed 60 Vbeta primers together with 13 Jbeta primers. Profiled with immunoSEQ multiplex PCR; TCRdb holds only in-frame clones, not every one. The data hold 200,000 to 250,000 clones, with more than 65% observed a single time. Findings of the study overall: In a later analysis, specific HLA alleles were associated with approximately 17,000 TCR beta sequences at a 0.05 false discovery rate. Near-uniform donor sequencing depth was presumed by presence/absence analyses.

V and J are TRBV6-1 and TRBJ1-4; D gene unclear. Sequenced sample: PBMCs. The receptor was derived from a woman aged 25 to 39 in good health and CMV-seronegative. The CDR3 loop reads CASGPLIGTNEKLFF. The CDR3 coding sequence is TGTGCCAGCGGGCCGTTGATCGGAACTAATGAAAAACTGTTTTTT.